Shown below are 7 T cell receptor beta chains from a single sample sequenced in a study of regulatory T cells in long-lasting Graves disease. As to time point: persistent/refractory GD, antithyroid drugs over 5 years with positive TRAb. RNA extracted from PBMCs served as the sequencing template. Arm-PCR of CDR3 regions with iRepertoire HTBI primers generated TCR beta libraries. TCRdb called the multiplex PCR reads again in MiXCR, with one record for every CDR3 protein. Here the sample spans 300,000 to 350,000 distinct CDR3 sequences, 20% being singletons. Sample: peripheral blood mononuclear cells (PBMCs), taken when the disease was refractory, from a patient treated with antithyroid drugs. Every receptor here comes from a female donor with Graves disease.

This clonotype was found many times. This rearrangement joins TRBV7-9 to TRBJ2-7; weak D call: TRBD2 (5 bases). The germline V and J ends were trimmed by 5 bases and 2 bases, with 10 bases remaining between them. CDR1 SEHNR and CDR2 FQNEAQ come from the germline V gene (reference sequence). The CDR3 totals 13 residues. Here the CDR3 reads CASSADGTYEQYF. The CDR3 DNA reads as TGTGCCAGCAGCGCCGACGGGACCTACGAGCAGTACTTC.

This clonotype was observed a handful of times. This rearrangement joins TRBV29-1 to TRBJ1-1; the D is unclear. Per germline, CDR1 SQVTM and CDR2 ANQGSEA. V was trimmed by 4 bases and J by 0 bases, leaving 12 bases between them. The CDR3 has 14 residues. The CDR3 loop reads CSVGGGVLNTEAFF. As DNA, the CDR3 is TGCAGCGTTGGGGGAGGAGTCCTGAACACTGAAGCTTTCTTT.

This clonotype was picked up many times. The CDR3 DNA reads TGTGCCAGCAGCCTAACCGGGACAGGGGTAGAGACCCAGTACTTC. Residues: CASSLTGTGVETQYF. This chain links TRBV5-6 with TRBJ2-5, with 10 bases fitting TRBD1. The junction had 7 bases not matched to a gene; V was cut back by 4 bases and J by 4 bases. The germline V gene has CDR1 SGHDT and CDR2 YYEEEE. This CDR3 is built from 15 residues.

This clonotype is a singleton in its sample. The V gene is TRBV27, the J gene TRBJ1-1; TRBD1 might be the D (6 bases). The germline V gene has CDR1 MNHEY and CDR2 SMNVEV (reference sequence). The CDR3 is made up of 15 amino acids. The V end lost 3 bases, the J end lost 5 bases, and 16 bases lay between the germline ends. The DNA of the CDR3 is TGTGCCAGCAGTTTTTATGGGGGGCGCATAACTGAAGCTTTCTTT. Residues: CASSFYGGRITEAFF.

This clonotype has ten or more counts. V usage is TRBV6-1 and J usage is TRBJ2-7; 7 bases map to TRBD2. The CDR3 has 13 residues. Germline V gene lookup returns CDR1 MNHNS and CDR2 SASEGT. J gave up 1 base and V 6 bases, and 3 bases lay outside the gene matches. Written as DNA, the CDR3 is TGTGCCAGCAGGGGGGGGGGGTCCTACGAGCAGTACTTC. Translation: CASRGGGSYEQYF.

This clonotype has at least ten counts. The rearrangement uses TRBV29-1 and TRBJ1-2, with 7 bases lining up with TRBD1. CDR3 size: 12 residues. Looked up from germline, CDR1 is SQVTM and CDR2 is ANQGSEA. Trimming cost V 4 bases and J 4 bases; bases outside gene matches: 3. The CDR3 reads CSVVAGGYGYTF. The CDR3 nucleotides are TGCAGCGTTGTAGCAGGGGGCTATGGCTACACCTTC.

This clonotype was seen more than once but under ten times. This rearrangement joins TRBV7-8 to TRBJ2-7; TRBD1 is a possible D gene (6 bases). V was trimmed by 5 bases and J by 2 bases, leaving 13 bases between them. CDR3 length equals 14 residues. The germline CDR1 and CDR2 sequences are SGHVS and FQNEAQ. The CDR3 nucleotides are TGTGCCAGCAGCCCCAGGGGCGACCCCTACGAGCAGTACTTC. It yields the protein CASSPRGDPYEQYF.